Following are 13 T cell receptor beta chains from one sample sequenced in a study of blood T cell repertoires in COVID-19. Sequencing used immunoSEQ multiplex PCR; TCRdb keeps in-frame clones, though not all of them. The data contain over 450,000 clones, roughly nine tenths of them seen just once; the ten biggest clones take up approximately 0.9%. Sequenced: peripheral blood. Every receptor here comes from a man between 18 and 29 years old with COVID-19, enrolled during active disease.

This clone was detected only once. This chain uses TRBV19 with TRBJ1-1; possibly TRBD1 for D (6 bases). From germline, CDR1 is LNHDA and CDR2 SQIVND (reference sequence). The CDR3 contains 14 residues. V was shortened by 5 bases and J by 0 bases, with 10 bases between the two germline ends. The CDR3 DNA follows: TGTGCCAGTAGTCTTCAGGGGCTGAACACTGAAGCTTTCTTT. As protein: CASSLQGLNTEAFF. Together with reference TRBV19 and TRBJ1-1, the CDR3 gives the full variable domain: DGGITQSPKYLFRKEGQNVTLSCEQNLNHDAMYWYRQDPGQGLRLIYYSQIVNDFQKGDIAEGYSVSREKKESFPLTVTSAQKNPTAFYLCASSLQGLNTEAFFGQGTRLTVV.

DNA of the CDR3: TGTGCCAGCAGCCTGAATGAGGGGGCTGAGCAGTTCTTC. This gives the protein CASSLNEGAEQFF. V usage is TRBV5-5 and J usage is TRBJ2-1; TRBD1 matches 7 bases. V lost 4 bases and J lost 9; bases outside the gene matches: 7. The CDR3 has 13 residues. Per germline, CDR1 SGHKS and CDR2 YYEKEE (reference sequence).

In nucleotides, the CDR3 is TGCGCCAGCAGCCTGACTAGCGGGGGGGCTGGGGCCAACGTCCTGACTTTC. This gives the protein CASSLTSGGAGANVLTF. The chain uses TRBV4-1 and TRBJ2-6, with 14 bases fitting TRBD2. V shed 4 bases, J shed 2 bases, and the junction held 1 base outside the gene matches. Germline V gene lookup returns CDR1 MGHRA and CDR2 YSYEKL. The CDR3 is 17 amino acids.

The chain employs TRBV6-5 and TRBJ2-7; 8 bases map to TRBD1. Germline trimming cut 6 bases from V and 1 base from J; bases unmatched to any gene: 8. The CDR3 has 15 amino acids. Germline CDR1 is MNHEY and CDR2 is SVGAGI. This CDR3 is CASSRQGARSYEQYF. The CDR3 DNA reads TGTGCCAGCAGCCGGCAGGGGGCGAGGTCCTACGAGCAGTACTTC.

In DNA, the CDR3 is TGTGCCAGCAGCCGGACAGTAGATTCACCCCTCCACTTT. This sequence encodes CASSRTVDSPLHF. This chain connects TRBV7-9 to TRBJ1-6; a weak D match, TRBD1 (6 bases). The CDR3 runs 13 residues. V was clipped by 5 bases and J by 8 bases, with 10 bases between them. The germline gives CDR1 SEHNR, CDR2 FQNEAQ (reference sequence).

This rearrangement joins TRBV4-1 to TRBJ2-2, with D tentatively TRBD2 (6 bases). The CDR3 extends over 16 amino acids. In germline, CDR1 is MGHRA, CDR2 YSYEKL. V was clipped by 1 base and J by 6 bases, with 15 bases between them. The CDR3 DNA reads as TGCGCCAGCAGCCAAGTGGGACTTAAGGGTTCCGGGGAGCTGTTTTTT. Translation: CASSQVGLKGSGELFF.

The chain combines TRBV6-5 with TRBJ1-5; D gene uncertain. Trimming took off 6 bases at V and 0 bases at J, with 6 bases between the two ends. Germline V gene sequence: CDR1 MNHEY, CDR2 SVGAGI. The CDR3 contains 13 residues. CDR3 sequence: CASRDNSNQPQHF. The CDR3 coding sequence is TGTGCCAGCAGAGACAATAGCAATCAGCCCCAGCATTTT.

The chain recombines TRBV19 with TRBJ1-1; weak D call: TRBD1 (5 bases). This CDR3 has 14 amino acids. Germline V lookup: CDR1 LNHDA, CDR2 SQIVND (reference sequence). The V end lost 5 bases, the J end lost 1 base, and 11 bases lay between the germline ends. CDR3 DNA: TGTGCCAGTAGTCCCGCGGGGGGGAACACTGAAGCTTTCTTT. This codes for CASSPAGGNTEAFF.

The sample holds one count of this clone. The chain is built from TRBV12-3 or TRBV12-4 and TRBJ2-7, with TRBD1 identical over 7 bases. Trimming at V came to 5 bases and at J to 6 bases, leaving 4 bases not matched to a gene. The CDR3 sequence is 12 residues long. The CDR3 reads CASSRTGLEQYF. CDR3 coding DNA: TGTGCCAGCAGTCGGACAGGACTCGAGCAGTACTTC.

CDR3 coding DNA: TGCGCCAGCAGCTTGTTGTTTCTAGCGTACGCGAAGGACAATGAGCAGTTCTTC. The encoded protein is CASSLLFLAYAKDNEQFF. This chain uses TRBV5-1 with TRBJ2-1, with a tentative D call TRBD2 (6 bases). CDR3 length equals 18 residues. Trimming cost V 1 base and J 5 bases, with 22 bases left between them. CDR1 is SGHRS and CDR2 is YFSETQ in the germline V gene.

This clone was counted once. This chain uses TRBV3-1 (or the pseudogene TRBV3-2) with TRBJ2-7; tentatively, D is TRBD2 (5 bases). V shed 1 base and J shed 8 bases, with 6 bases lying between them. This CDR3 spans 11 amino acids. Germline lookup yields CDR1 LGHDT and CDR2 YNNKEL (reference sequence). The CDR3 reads CASSQGGQQYF. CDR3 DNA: TGTGCCAGCAGCCAAGGCGGGCAGCAGTACTTC.

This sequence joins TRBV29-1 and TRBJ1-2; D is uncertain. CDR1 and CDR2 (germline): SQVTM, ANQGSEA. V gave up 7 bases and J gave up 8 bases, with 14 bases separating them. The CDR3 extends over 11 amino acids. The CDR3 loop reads CSADLAGGYTF. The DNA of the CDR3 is TGCAGCGCTGACCTGGCGGGAGGCTACACCTTC.

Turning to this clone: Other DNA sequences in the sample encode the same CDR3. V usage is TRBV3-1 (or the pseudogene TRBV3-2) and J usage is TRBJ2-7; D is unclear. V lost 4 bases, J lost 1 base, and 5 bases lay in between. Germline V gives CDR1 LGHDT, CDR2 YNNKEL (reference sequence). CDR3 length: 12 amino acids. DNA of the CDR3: TGTGCCAGCAGCCGCACTTCCTACGAGCAGTACTTC. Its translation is CASSRTSYEQYF.